These T cell receptor beta chains were read from a single sample in a study of Graves' ophthalmopathy and Graves' hyperthyroidism. MiXCR, applied by TCRdb to the multiplex PCR reads, yields one record per CDR3 protein. The sample includes a few hundred thousand distinct CDR3 sequences, about 22% seen only once; the top ten take under 55%. Sequenced: peripheral blood. The source is a woman in her 50s with Graves' ophthalmopathy. Each CDR3 is given with its conserved first and last residue. A D gene is named only where the DNA matches it firmly. The listing skips clone size in some rows; elsewhere it reads once, few, many or a size class.

clone size: many
D gene: .
J gene: TRBJ1-2
V gene: TRBV6-5
CDR3 protein: CASSYEGGNYGYTF
CDR3 DNA: TGTGCCAGCAGTTACGAGGGGGGCAACTATGGCTACACCTTC

clone size: many
D gene: TRBD1
J gene: TRBJ1-1
V gene: TRBV5-5
CDR3 protein: CASSTSDRDTEAFF
CDR3 DNA: TGTGCCAGCAGCACTTCGGACAGGGACACTGAAGCTTTCTTT

clone size: many
D gene: .
J gene: TRBJ2-7
V gene: TRBV6-5
CDR3 protein: CASSSTYEQYF
CDR3 DNA: TGTGCCAGCAGTTCCACCTACGAGCAGTACTTC

clone size: many
D gene: .
J gene: TRBJ2-3
V gene: TRBV7-2
CDR3 protein: CASSSGGTDTQYF
CDR3 DNA: TGTGCCAGCAGTTCAGGCGGTACAGATACGCAGTATTTT

clone size: few
D gene: TRBD2
J gene: TRBJ2-7
V gene: TRBV4-2
CDR3 protein: CASSQETSGAYEQYF
CDR3 DNA: TGTGCCAGCAGCCAAGAGACTAGCGGAGCCTACGAGCAGTACTTC

clone size: many
D gene: .
J gene: TRBJ1-2
V gene: TRBV6-1
CDR3 protein: CASSEFWTAVYGYTF
CDR3 DNA: TGTGCCAGCAGTGAATTTTGGACGGCCGTCTATGGCTACACCTTC

clone size: many
D gene: TRBD1
J gene: TRBJ1-5
V gene: TRBV6-5
CDR3 protein: CASSYTTGGDNQPQHF
CDR3 DNA: TGTGCCAGCAGTTACACGACAGGGGGTGACAATCAGCCCCAGCATTTT

clone size: many
D gene: .
J gene: TRBJ1-5
V gene: TRBV7-8
CDR3 protein: CASSLGTVNGQPQHF
CDR3 DNA: TGTGCCAGCAGCTTAGGGACCGTAAACGGTCAGCCCCAGCATTTT

clone size: many
D gene: .
J gene: TRBJ2-7
V gene: TRBV6-5
CDR3 protein: CASSYVNRGMNYEQYF
CDR3 DNA: TGTGCCAGCAGTTACGTTAACCGAGGAATGAACTACGAGCAGTACTTC

clone size: many
D gene: .
J gene: TRBJ1-1
V gene: TRBV3-1
CDR3 protein: CASSQLTGRDTEAFF
CDR3 DNA: TGTGCCAGCAGCCAATTAACAGGGAGGGACACTGAAGCTTTCTTT

clone size: many
D gene: TRBD1
J gene: TRBJ2-7
V gene: TRBV3-1
CDR3 protein: CASRHSTGKNEQYF
CDR3 DNA: TGTGCCAGCAGACATTCGACAGGGAAGAACGAGCAGTACTTC

clone size: many
D gene: .
J gene: TRBJ1-6
V gene: TRBV6-1
CDR3 protein: CASGLGVNNSPLHF
CDR3 DNA: TGTGCCAGCGGATTAGGAGTGAATAATTCACCCCTCCACTTT

clone size: .
D gene: .
J gene: TRBJ1-1
V gene: TRBV12-3/TRBV12-4
CDR3 protein: CASSPRDPAGNTEAFF
CDR3 DNA: TGTGCCAGCAGTCCCCGGGACCCGGCGGGGAACACTGAAGCTTTCTTT

clone size: .
D gene: .
J gene: TRBJ1-2
V gene: TRBV28
CDR3 protein: CASMGEMGNGYTF
CDR3 DNA: TGTGCCAGCATGGGGGAAATGGGTAATGGCTACACCTTC

clone size: many
D gene: .
J gene: TRBJ1-1
V gene: TRBV6-1
CDR3 protein: CASRDRQLNTEAFF
CDR3 DNA: TGTGCCAGCAGGGACAGACAATTGAACACTGAAGCTTTCTTT